The 30 T cell receptor beta chains below all came from one sample that was sequenced in a study of blood T cell repertoires in COVID-19. The assay was immunoSEQ multiplex PCR, and TCRdb's table has in-frame clones only and misses some. The sample lists tens of thousands of clones, around 79% occurring once. Sample: peripheral blood. Receptors originate from a human donor in a cohort sampled during active COVID-19.

The chain recombines TRBV29-1 with TRBJ2-1; tentative D call: TRBD1 (6 bases). Per germline, CDR1 SQVTM and CDR2 ANQGSEA. This CDR3 contains 13 residues. The ends were cut back, 5 bases at V and 2 bases at J, with 10 bases in the middle. Here the CDR3 reads CSVWTAAYNEQFF. CDR3 in DNA: TGCAGCGTTTGGACAGCAGCCTACAATGAGCAGTTCTTC.

This clone came up once. The CDR3 nucleotides read TGTGCCAGCAGCTCGCTTCGACTAGCGATATACAATGAGCAGTTCTTC. It encodes CASSSLRLAIYNEQFF. This sequence joins TRBV13 and TRBJ2-1; 8 positions match TRBD2. This CDR3 comprises 16 residues. CDR1 is PRHDT and CDR2 is FYEKMQ in the germline V gene (reference sequence). J lost 4 bases, V lost 4 bases, and 9 bases had no gene match. The variable domain in full, completed from reference TRBV13 and TRBJ2-1, reads AAGVIQSPRHLIKEKRETATLKCYPIPRHDTVYWYQQGPGQDPQFLISFYEKMQSDKGSIPDRFSAQQFSDYHSELNMSSLELGDSALYFCASSSLRLAIYNEQFFGPGTRLTVL.

The chain uses TRBV19 and TRBJ2-7; TRBD1 matches at 9 bases. V shed 5 bases, J shed 4 bases, and the junction held 6 bases outside the gene matches. This CDR3 region has 14 residues. CDR1 is LNHDA and CDR2 is SQIVND in the germline V gene (reference sequence). CDR3 bases: TGTGCCAGTAGTGTTGACAGGGGGATATACGAGCAGTACTTC. It specifies CASSVDRGIYEQYF.

CDR3 sequence (DNA): TGTGCCATCAGTGGACAGATGAACACTGAAGCTTTCTTT. This translates into CAISGQMNTEAFF. V is TRBV10-3 and J is TRBJ1-1, with TRBD1 as a possible D gene (5 bases). The V gene lost 4 bases and the J gene lost 0 bases, with 6 bases spanning the gap. CDR1 is ENHRY, CDR2 SYGVKD, per germline. The CDR3 runs 13 residues.

The genes are TRBV19 and TRBJ2-5; a possible D gene is TRBD2 (6 bases). Trimming shortened V by 8 bases and J by 5 bases, and 18 bases separated the two germline ends. CDR3 length: 14 amino acids. Germline V CDR1 and CDR2: LNHDA, SQIVND (reference sequence). CDR3 nucleotides: TGTGCCAGTCGGCGGGGCGGGAACAGTGAGACCCAGTACTTC. As protein: CASRRGGNSETQYF.

The V call is TRBV5-6, the J call TRBJ2-2; no firm D call. CDR3 length: 13 amino acids. Trimming pared 4 bases from V and 5 bases from J, leaving 9 bases between. The V gene's germline CDR1 is SGHDT and CDR2 YYEEEE. Here the CDR3 DNA reads TGTGCCAGCAGCAACACCCCAACCGGGGAGCTGTTTTTT. Protein product: CASSNTPTGELFF.

V is TRBV11-3 and J is TRBJ1-6, with D hard to call. There are 14 residues in the CDR3. V was shortened by 5 bases and J by 6 bases, with 11 bases between the two germline ends. The germline V gene encodes CDR1 SGHNT and CDR2 YENEEA. In DNA, the CDR3 is TGTGCCAGCAGCGATGAGGCGGCTAATTCACCCCTCCACTTT. Translated, it gives CASSDEAANSPLHF. Supplemented by reference TRBV11-3 and TRBJ1-6, the full variable domain reads EAGVVQSPRYKIIEKKQPVAFWCNPISGHNTLYWYLQNLGQGPELLIRYENEEAVDDSQLPKDRFSAERLKGVDSTLKIQPAELGDSAVYLCASSDEAANSPLHFGNGTRLTVT.

J is TRBJ2-1 and V is TRBV7-2; TRBD2 aligns across 10 bases. The ends lost 2 bases at V and 8 bases at J; junction bases unmatched: 9. The V gene's germline CDR1 is SGHTA and CDR2 FQGNSA. The CDR3 is made up of 16 amino acids. CDR3 region: CASSLIRASGRHEQFF. In DNA form, the CDR3 reads TGTGCCAGCAGCTTAATCAGGGCTAGCGGGAGACATGAGCAGTTCTTC.

The CDR3 spells CASSFPPGRSSGNTIYF. The CDR3 DNA reads as TGTGCCAGCAGCTTTCCGCCAGGCCGATCCTCTGGAAACACCATATATTTT. The chain recombines TRBV7-2 with TRBJ1-3, with unresolved D. V was cut by 3 bases and J by 0 bases, with 15 bases left in between. Germline CDR1 is SGHTA and CDR2 is FQGNSA. The CDR3 has 17 residues.

This CDR3 is CASSPGQGEAFF. The CDR3 nucleotides are TGTGCCAGCTCACCAGGACAGGGTGAAGCTTTCTTT. This sequence joins TRBV18 and TRBJ1-1, with 8 nucleotides matching TRBD1. The germline gives CDR1 KGHSH, CDR2 LQKENI. The CDR3 loop spans 12 amino acids. Losses at the gene ends were 2 bases for V and 7 bases for J; bases not matched to a gene: 0.

V gene TRBV2 combines with J gene TRBJ1-4, with a weak D call TRBD1 (6 bases). This CDR3 spans 15 amino acids. Germline assignment: CDR1 SNHLY and CDR2 FYNNEI. V shed 8 bases and J shed 11 bases, with 24 bases lying between them. CDR3 amino acids: CASSEGGTGSWKLFF. CDR3 nucleotide sequence: TGTGCCAGCTCGGAAGGAGGAACAGGGAGTTGGAAACTGTTTTTT.

The rearrangement joins TRBV27 to TRBJ2-7; the match to TRBD2 covers 12 bases. Germline loops: CDR1 MNHEY, CDR2 SMNVEV (reference sequence). The CDR3 has 16 residues. V shed 2 bases, J shed 0 bases, and the junction held 2 bases outside the gene matches. CDR3 nucleotide sequence: TGTGCCAGCAGTTTACTAGCGGGAGGGTCCTCCTACGAGCAGTACTTC. It is translated as CASSLLAGGSSYEQYF.

J is TRBJ2-2 and V is TRBV18, with 7 bases that match TRBD2. The germline gives CDR1 KGHSH, CDR2 LQKENI. V lost 4 bases, J lost 3 bases, and 11 bases stayed unmatched. CDR3 length: 17 amino acids. The CDR3 nucleotides read TGTGCCAGCTCACGACTAGCACCGATAGGGGACACCGGGGAGCTGTTTTTT. Translating it yields CASSRLAPIGDTGELFF.

The chain combines TRBV5-1 with TRBJ1-1, with 7 bases fitting TRBD1. The CDR3 sequence is 15 residues long. Germline V gives CDR1 SGHRS, CDR2 YFSETQ. Unmatched junction bases numbered 2, after V lost 0 bases and J lost 0 bases. CDR3 sequence (DNA): TGCGCCAGCAGCTTGGGGACAGGTCTGAACACTGAAGCTTTCTTT. This sequence encodes CASSLGTGLNTEAFF. The complete variable domain, with remaining parts taken from reference TRBV5-1 and TRBJ1-1, reads KAGVTQTPRYLIKTRGQQVTLSCSPISGHRSVSWYQQTPGQGLQFLFEYFSETQRNKGNFPGRFSGRQFSNSRSEMNVSTLELGDSALYLCASSLGTGLNTEAFFGQGTRLTVV.

The V gene is TRBV2, the J gene TRBJ1-6; a possible D gene is TRBD1 (5 bases). Germline V lookup: CDR1 SNHLY, CDR2 FYNNEI. Trimming pared 6 bases from V and 10 bases from J, leaving 13 bases between. The CDR3 contains 13 residues. In nucleotides, the CDR3 is TGTGCCAGCAGGATTTCGGGGGACTCACCCCTCCACTTT. It is translated as CASRISGDSPLHF. Filled out from reference TRBV2 and TRBJ1-6, the complete variable domain reads EPEVTQTPSHQVTQMGQEVILRCVPISNHLYFYWYRQILGQKVEFLVSFYNNEISEKSEIFDDQFSVERPDGSNFTLKIRSTKLEDSAMYFCASRISGDSPLHFGNGTRLTVT.

This clone has only a few counts. The CDR3 DNA follows: TGTGCCACCAGTGATCGGACAGGCCAACCGCTCTACAATGAGCAGTTCTTC. Translated, it gives CATSDRTGQPLYNEQFF. The chain links TRBV24-1 to TRBJ2-1, with 7 bases aligning to TRBD1. The CDR3 is made up of 17 amino acids. V lost 3 bases and J lost 3; bases outside the gene matches: 10. Per the germline V gene, CDR1 is KGHDR and CDR2 is SFDVKD.

The chain has TRBV27 and TRBJ1-1; no firm D call. Per germline, CDR1 MNHEY and CDR2 SMNVEV (reference sequence). V gave up 5 bases and J gave up 4 bases, with 17 bases separating them. The CDR3 sequence is 15 residues long. The CDR3, as DNA: TGTGCCAGCAGTCGCCGTGAAGCCCGAGGCACTGAAGCTTTCTTT. It is translated as CASSRREARGTEAFF.

The V call is TRBV19, the J call TRBJ1-4, with a weak D call TRBD1 (5 bases). This CDR3 is built from 12 residues. Trimming took 11 bases from V and 7 from J, leaving 14 bases between them. CDR1 is LNHDA, CDR2 SQIVND, per germline (reference sequence). For the CDR3, the DNA is TGTGCCTGTCGTCAGGGCGGTGAAAAACTGTTTTTT. Its protein product is CACRQGGEKLFF.

The chain links TRBV3-1 (or the pseudogene TRBV3-2) to TRBJ1-5, with D maybe TRBD1 (5 bases). The germline V gene encodes CDR1 LGHDT and CDR2 YNNKEL (reference sequence). The CDR3 runs 14 residues. The V end was cut by 1 base, the J end by 2 bases, with 6 bases between. The CDR3 loop reads CASSQVGGNQPQHF. CDR3 bases: TGTGCCAGCAGCCAAGTAGGGGGCAATCAGCCCCAGCATTTT.

The chain is built from TRBV6-2 or TRBV6-3 and TRBJ2-5; TRBD2 matches at 14 bases. Losses at the gene ends were 2 bases for V and 5 bases for J; bases not matched to a gene: 7. The germline CDR1 and CDR2 sequences are MNHEY and SVGEGT. The CDR3 loop spans 17 amino acids. The CDR3 DNA sequence: TGTGCCAGCAGTTACGGAGGACTAGCGGGAGGTTGGGAGACCCAGTACTTC. Translating gives CASSYGGLAGGWETQYF.

CDR3 coding DNA: TGTGCCAGCAGGCCGGACAGGGGCGAGCAGTACTTC. Protein sequence: CASRPDRGEQYF. The chain employs TRBV3-1 (or the pseudogene TRBV3-2) and TRBJ2-7; 9 bases align to TRBD1. V gave up 6 bases and J gave up 6 bases; unmatched junction bases: 3. The germline CDR1 and CDR2 sequences are LGHDT and YNNKEL (reference sequence). The CDR3 covers 12 residues.

The V gene is TRBV6-5, the J gene TRBJ2-5; maybe TRBD1 (5 bases). Looked up from germline, CDR1 is MNHEY and CDR2 is SVGAGI. The CDR3 covers 12 residues. V lost 6 bases to trimming and J lost 5 bases, with 10 bases between them. CDR3 protein: CASSSRDETQYF. CDR3 coding DNA: TGTGCCAGCAGCAGCAGGGATGAGACCCAGTACTTC.

The chain employs TRBV9 and TRBJ2-3; D perhaps matches TRBD2 (6 bases). This CDR3 spans 14 amino acids. Per germline, CDR1 SGDLS and CDR2 YYNGEE. The ends were cut back, 0 bases at V and 5 bases at J, with 10 bases in the middle. CDR3 amino acids: CASSVGLGVDTQYF. The CDR3 bases are TGTGCCAGCAGCGTAGGACTAGGAGTAGATACGCAGTATTTT.

This clone was counted a few times. The chain is built from TRBV6-1 and TRBJ2-5, with 9 bases fitting TRBD2. Unmatched junction bases numbered 9, after V lost 2 bases and J lost 2 bases. The CDR3 covers 17 residues. From germline, CDR1 is MNHNS and CDR2 SASEGT. The CDR3 DNA follows: TGTGCCAGCAGTGAATGGTTCCTAGCGGGGCCTCAAGAGACCCAGTACTTC. Its protein product is CASSEWFLAGPQETQYF.

The V and J genes are TRBV4-3 and TRBJ2-7; TRBD2 aligns across 7 bases. CDR3 length: 16 amino acids. V shed 3 bases, J shed 0 bases, and the junction held 8 bases outside the gene matches. Germline V gene data show CDR1 as LGHNA and CDR2 as YSLEER. The CDR3 region has the DNA TGCGCCAGCAGCCAGGACCTAGCGGTACTCTCCTACGAGCAGTACTTC. Residues: CASSQDLAVLSYEQYF.

As concerns this clone: Other DNA sequences in this specimen translate into the identical CDR3. V and J are TRBV29-1 and TRBJ2-6; 13 nucleotides agree with TRBD2. Unmatched junction bases numbered 1, after V lost 5 bases and J lost 0 bases. The CDR3 is 16 amino acids. In germline, CDR1 is SQVTM, CDR2 ANQGSEA. This CDR3 is CSVWTSGSSGANVLTF. The CDR3 DNA sequence: TGCAGCGTTTGGACTAGCGGGAGCTCTGGGGCCAACGTCCTGACTTTC.

This clone showed up just once. The rearrangement links TRBV19 to TRBJ2-7, with TRBD2 identical over 8 bases. Looked up from germline, CDR1 is LNHDA and CDR2 is SQIVND (reference sequence). This CDR3 is 16 amino acids long. The ends lost 6 bases at V and 4 bases at J; junction bases unmatched: 14. Here the CDR3 DNA reads TGTGCCAGTAGCCCAATCAGTTTGAAGCGGGAGTACGAGCAGTACTTC. It encodes CASSPISLKREYEQYF.

The genes are TRBV4-1 and TRBJ2-7, with 7 bases matching TRBD1. CDR1 is MGHRA and CDR2 is YSYEKL in the germline V gene. The CDR3 is made up of 16 amino acids. V trimming: 3 bases; J trimming: 3 bases; junction bases outside the gene matches: 11. The CDR3 bases are TGCGCCAGCAGCCATTTTAACAGGGACAGAAACTACGAGCAGTACTTC. Translation: CASSHFNRDRNYEQYF.

A remark on this clone: A junction end diverges from the germline sequence, so it may reflect a read error. This sequence joins TRBV3-1 (or the pseudogene TRBV3-2) and TRBJ2-7; 7 bases fit TRBD2. The CDR3 sequence is 13 residues long. The germline gives CDR1 LGHDT, CDR2 YNNKEL (reference sequence). Written as DNA, the CDR3 is TGTGCCAGCAGCCAAGGGGGAGCGGGGCTCGAGAAGTTC. Translation: CASSQGGAGLEKF.

J is TRBJ2-5 and V is TRBV5-1; D perhaps matches TRBD2 (5 bases). The CDR3 consists of 15 residues. Germline CDR1 reads SGHRS; CDR2 reads YFSETQ. Trimming took 4 bases from V and 5 from J, leaving 18 bases between them. This chain's CDR3 is CASSREYHGEETQYF. For the CDR3, the DNA is TGCGCCAGCAGCCGTGAGTACCATGGGGAGGAGACCCAGTACTTC.